This T cell receptor (beta chain) was recorded in a study of regulatory T cells in long-lasting Graves disease. The CDR3 consists of 13 residues. The V end was cut by 1 base, the J end by 10 bases, with 11 bases between. The germline CDR1 and CDR2 sequences are SNHLY and FYNNEI. Time point noted: newly diagnosed GD, antithyroid drugs for less than 3 months. The TCR library was prepared using RNA isolated from PBMCs. Researchers made TCR beta libraries by using iRepertoire HTBI primers and running Arm-PCR on CDR3 regions. A single record per CDR3 protein comes from TCRdb applying MiXCR to the multiplex PCR reads. The table has approximately 350,000 distinct CDR3 sequences, roughly 17% seen once. These data were also reused for a study on T cells in Graves' hyperthyroidism and ophthalmopathy.

The specimen was peripheral blood mononuclear cells (PBMCs), collected at new diagnosis, from a patient treated with antithyroid drugs. This chain uses TRBV2 with TRBJ2-1; tentatively, D is TRBD1 (6 bases). The receptor comes from a middle-aged man with Graves disease. Here the CDR3 reads CASSEDRVREQFF. For the CDR3, the DNA is TGTGCCAGCAGTGAAGACAGGGTTCGGGAGCAGTTCTTC.